This T cell receptor (beta chain) was identified during a study of regulatory T cells in long-lasting Graves disease. The CDR3 loop spans 16 amino acids. V shed 4 bases and J shed 1 base, with 15 bases lying between them. Germline V gene data show CDR1 as SGHTA and CDR2 as FQGTGA. Libraries of TCR beta came from iRepertoire HTBI primers plus Arm-PCR of CDR3 regions. TCRdb itself ran the multiplex PCR reads through MiXCR, one entry per CDR3 protein. Here the sample spans under 400,000 distinct CDR3 sequences, approximately 15% being singletons. This clonotype was counted at least ten times. Time point defined: newly diagnosed GD, antithyroid drugs for less than 3 months. Researchers made the TCR library from RNA that was extracted from PBMCs. EDTA tubes received approximately 8.4 milliliters of collected peripheral blood. These data were also filed under a second study, of T cells in Graves' hyperthyroidism and ophthalmopathy. That study adds: The diagnoses drew upon clinical symptoms, serum thyroxine and TRAb, thyroid ultrasound and orbital computed tomography.

The chain recombines TRBV7-3 with TRBJ2-3, with no clear D. This sequence originates from a middle-aged man with Graves disease. The sample consisted of peripheral blood mononuclear cells (PBMCs), taken at new diagnosis, from a patient treated with antithyroid drugs. The CDR3 DNA sequence: TGTGCCAGCAGCTCCTCTGGCGGTGCTCGCACAGATACGCAGTATTTT. Its protein is CASSSSGGARTDTQYF.